A single sample is the source of the 13 T cell receptor beta chains below, sequenced in a study of T-cell memory formation after mild COVID-19. TCRdb reanalysed the 5' RACE reads using MiXCR and keeps one entry per CDR3 protein. Among about 360,000 distinct CDR3 sequences, approximately 15% were seen once, and the ten largest hold under 25%. The sequencing input was PBMCs or a T cell subset sorted from them (not recorded which). Receptor source: a young man who had mild COVID-19 (a few samples of this study predate the infection). Cell type and time point are not known.

This chain uses TRBV7-2 with TRBJ2-3; 8 bases align to TRBD1. Germline trimming cut 6 bases from V and 1 base from J; bases unmatched to any gene: 3. The CDR3 has 14 residues. Germline V gene lookup returns CDR1 SGHTA and CDR2 FQGNSA. DNA of the CDR3: TGTGCCAGCAGGGGACAGGTGGGCACAGATACGCAGTATTTT. Translated, it gives CASRGQVGTDTQYF.

V gene TRBV20-1 combines with J gene TRBJ1-2; maybe TRBD1 (6 bases). This CDR3 comprises 13 residues. V was cut by 6 bases and J by 8 bases, with 19 bases left in between. Germline-derived CDR1 and CDR2 are DFQATT and SNEGSKA (reference sequence). The CDR3 here is CSATTTDSFGYTF. CDR3 nucleotides: TGCAGTGCCACCACTACGGACAGTTTCGGCTACACCTTC.

This clonotype was counted only a few times. J is TRBJ2-7 and V is TRBV7-3; D assignment may be TRBD1 or TRBD2 (5 bases each). The germline gives CDR1 SGHTA, CDR2 FQGTGA. V was trimmed by 4 bases and J by 6 bases, leaving 19 bases between them. The CDR3 length is 15 residues. CDR3 nucleotides: TGTGCCAGCAGCTCAGGGCCTCAGAGGGCACTCGAGCAGTACTTC. Translation gives CASSSGPQRALEQYF.

In this sample, this clonotype turned up a few times. The chain is built from TRBV28 and TRBJ1-6; D is unclear. This CDR3 is 14 amino acids long. V shed 3 bases and J shed 8 bases, with 11 bases lying between them. Germline CDR1 and CDR2: MDHEN and SYDVKM. CDR3 protein: CASSFWQDYSPLHF. CDR3 DNA sequence: TGTGCCAGCAGTTTCTGGCAGGACTATTCACCCCTCCACTTT.

This clonotype was recorded a few times. The CDR3 DNA sequence: TGTGCCAGCAGCCCCGACTCGACAGGGCCCAATCAGCCCCAGCATTTT. It is translated as CASSPDSTGPNQPQHF. This chain connects TRBV28 to TRBJ1-5; 7 bases line up with TRBD1. Unmatched junction bases numbered 11, after V lost 6 bases and J lost 3 bases. This CDR3 is 16 amino acids long. Germline loops: CDR1 MDHEN, CDR2 SYDVKM.

The V gene is TRBV3-1, the J gene TRBJ2-5; 8 nucleotides agree with TRBD2. This CDR3 has 15 amino acids. After removal of 1 base from V and 1 base from J, the junction contained 2 bases not matched to a gene. Germline values: CDR1 LGHDT, CDR2 YNNKEL (reference sequence). DNA for the CDR3: TGTGCCAGCAGCCAAGGTAGCGGGGCCCAAGAGACCCAGTACTTC. Translated, it gives CASSQGSGAQETQYF.

V gene TRBV7-9 combines with J gene TRBJ2-2; D call uncertain. Germline CDR1 SEHNR, CDR2 FQNEAQ (reference sequence). The CDR3 is made up of 13 amino acids. The V and J ends lost 0 bases and 9 bases respectively, with 8 bases between them. The chain's CDR3 is CASSLAPTRELFF. Here the CDR3 DNA reads TGTGCCAGCAGCTTAGCGCCGACCCGGGAGCTGTTTTTT.

The genes are TRBV4-2 and TRBJ2-3; the D is unclear. CDR3 length: 17 residues. Trimming shortened V by 4 bases and J by 2 bases, and 19 bases separated the two germline ends. Germline V gene lookup returns CDR1 LGHNA and CDR2 YNFKEQ. CDR3 in amino acids: CASSPALRHLSTDTQYF. The DNA for the CDR3 is TGTGCCAGCAGCCCCGCGCTTAGGCACCTGTCCACAGATACGCAGTATTTT.

This clonotype was counted a few times. V and J are TRBV5-1 and TRBJ2-1; 7 positions match TRBD2. With 0 bases clipped from V and 9 bases from J, the junction kept 6 bases outside the gene matches. CDR1 is SGHRS, CDR2 YFSETQ, per germline. The length of the CDR3 is 14 residues. The CDR3 loop is CASSLDGLVGEQFF. CDR3 bases: TGCGCCAGCAGCTTGGATGGACTAGTGGGTGAGCAGTTCTTC.

This clonotype was found a few times. CDR3 DNA sequence: TGTGCCAGCAGTGAAGGGGCCTTAGGACAGGGGTCACAGTTCTTC. This sequence encodes CASSEGALGQGSQFF. The rearrangement links TRBV25-1 to TRBJ2-1; 9 bases map to TRBD1. This CDR3 region has 15 residues. The J segment lost 13 bases and the V segment lost 2 bases, leaving 12 bases of the junction unmatched. Germline CDR1 MGHDK, CDR2 SYGVNS.

The J gene is TRBJ1-5, the V gene TRBV5-5, with 7 positions matching TRBD1. The CDR3 extends over 16 amino acids. V lost 5 bases and J lost 3; bases outside the gene matches: 11. The V gene's germline CDR1 is SGHKS and CDR2 YYEKEE (reference sequence). The DNA of the CDR3 is TGTGCCAGCAGTCCCAGGGGGGATTTAACCAATCAGCCCCAGCATTTT. This translates into CASSPRGDLTNQPQHF.

The chain combines TRBV13 with TRBJ2-7; 10 bases are a match to TRBD1. The CDR3 spans 15 residues. Germline V CDR1 and CDR2: PRHDT, FYEKMQ (reference sequence). V was pared by 3 bases and J by 3 bases, with 5 bases of the junction left unmatched. This chain's CDR3 is CASSLTGQGHYEQYF. In DNA, the CDR3 is TGTGCCAGCAGCTTGACGGGACAGGGGCACTACGAGCAGTACTTC.

Note on this clonotype: The junction differs from germline at one of its ends, possibly a read error. The rearrangement joins TRBV12-3 or TRBV12-4 to TRBJ2-2; D assignment may be TRBD1 or TRBD2 (5 bases each). This CDR3 is built from 15 residues. CDR3 in DNA: TGTGTCAGCAGTTTAAGAAGGGACCACACCGGGGAGCTGTTTTTT. Translation gives CVSSLRRDHTGELFF.